These 30 T cell receptor beta chains share one sample of origin, sequenced in a study of CD8+ T cells in alopecia areata. Extracted RNA was reverse transcribed into cDNA, the sequencing template. Sequenced by immunoSEQ multiplex PCR; TCRdb stores in-frame clones only, minus some. The sample includes roughly 130,000 clones, 45% to 65% seen only once; the top ten take under 5%. Here the sequenced sample was CD4+ T cells sorted from blood, taken at week 0. The source of these receptors is a human donor with alopecia areata.

The chain employs TRBV5-1 and TRBJ1-1; TRBD1 is a possible D gene (6 bases). V was clipped by 1 base and J by 1 base, with 8 bases between them. This CDR3 spans 14 amino acids. CDR1 and CDR2 (germline): SGHRS, YFSETQ. In DNA, the CDR3 is TGCGCCAGCAGCTTGCGGGGGGCGAACACTGAAGCTTTCTTT. It specifies CASSLRGANTEAFF.

J is TRBJ2-7 and V is TRBV30; no definite D call. The CDR3 covers 14 residues. Germline V gives CDR1 GTSNPN, CDR2 SVGIG (reference sequence). Trimming stripped 4 bases from V and 2 bases from J, with 15 bases between. CDR3 residues: CAWTPRIVTYEQYF. The CDR3 DNA is TGTGCCTGGACCCCCCGAATCGTGACCTACGAGCAGTACTTC. Variable domain in full (rest from reference TRBV30 and TRBJ2-7): SQTIHQWPATLVQPVGSPLSLECTVEGTSNPNLYWYRQAAGRGLQLLFYSVGIGQISSEVPQNLSASRPQDRQFILSSKKLLLSDSGFYLCAWTPRIVTYEQYFGPGTRLTVT.

The chain has TRBV10-3 and TRBJ2-1; D may be TRBD1 (5 bases). This CDR3 comprises 15 residues. Looked up from germline, CDR1 is ENHRY and CDR2 is SYGVKD. V gave up 4 bases and J gave up 5 bases, with 15 bases separating them. In nucleotides, the CDR3 is TGTGCCATCAGTGCTGGGGCATTGGGCGACAATGAGCAGTTCTTC. As protein: CAISAGALGDNEQFF.

This clone has just a few counts. V is TRBV7-2 and J is TRBJ2-1; a weak D match, TRBD2 (5 bases). The CDR3 has 15 amino acids. Trimming stripped 2 bases from V and 6 bases from J, with 14 bases between. Germline values: CDR1 SGHTA, CDR2 FQGNSA. The CDR3 DNA follows: TGTGCCAGCAGCTTATCGGTAGCGCGCGGCAATGAGCAGTTCTTC. Amino acid sequence: CASSLSVARGNEQFF.

The chain joins TRBV10-3 to TRBJ1-1; tentative D call: TRBD1 (5 bases). V was pared by 0 bases and J by 11 bases, with 16 bases between. CDR3 length equals 14 residues. CDR1 and CDR2 (germline): ENHRY, SYGVKD. The CDR3 loop is CAISESPRTSNAFF. CDR3 nucleotides: TGTGCCATCAGTGAGTCCCCTCGGACATCTAATGCTTTCTTT.

This rearrangement joins TRBV7-8 to TRBJ2-6; unclear D gene. In germline, CDR1 is SGHVS, CDR2 FQNEAQ. The CDR3 covers 17 residues. Trimming cost V 5 bases and J 0 bases, with 14 bases left between them. The CDR3 DNA sequence: TGTGCCAGCAGCACAAGTAGACTGAACTCTGGGGCCAACGTCCTGACTTTC. Translation: CASSTSRLNSGANVLTF.

This chain uses TRBV14 with TRBJ2-4; D tentatively reads TRBD1 or TRBD2 (5 bases each). Germline lookup yields CDR1 SGHDN and CDR2 FVKESK. Between the trimmed V and J ends, which lost 6 bases and 9 bases, there was a span of 18 bases. CDR3 size: 14 residues. CDR3 coding DNA: TGTGCCAGCAGTGCCACCGGGGCGCGGTTCATTCAGTACTTC. This codes for CASSATGARFIQYF.

Here the CDR3 DNA reads TGTGCCAGCAGCTTGGGGTCGACTAGCGGGGGCACAGATACGCAGTATTTT. It codes for CASSLGSTSGGTDTQYF. The V call is TRBV5-8, the J call TRBJ2-3; 11 bases agree with TRBD2. Germline loops: CDR1 SGHTS, CDR2 YDEGEE. The trim removed 0 bases at V and 1 base at J, leaving 4 bases unmatched. This CDR3 comprises 17 residues.

This clone was seen a few times. The chain recombines TRBV4-1 with TRBJ2-5; 10 bases map to TRBD1. Trimming removed 3 bases from V and 4 bases from J; junction bases left unmatched: 8. Germline loops: CDR1 MGHRA, CDR2 YSYEKL. This CDR3 has 16 residues. CDR3 DNA: TGCGCCAGCAGCCAGACGGACAGGGGGAAGTTAGAGACCCAGTACTTC. It yields the protein CASSQTDRGKLETQYF.

The chain couples TRBV19 to TRBJ2-6; D ambiguous. Germline CDR1 is LNHDA and CDR2 is SQIVND (reference sequence). The CDR3 sequence is 18 residues long. The ends were cut back, 5 bases at V and 0 bases at J, with 17 bases in the middle. The CDR3 DNA reads as TGTGCCAGTAGTCCTGGCTTGGGCATAATCTCTGGGGCCAACGTCCTGACTTTC. This sequence encodes CASSPGLGIISGANVLTF.

The CDR3 sequence: CASSSGLAGGRQTQYF. The DNA for the CDR3 is TGTGCCAGCAGCTCCGGGCTAGCGGGGGGGAGGCAGACCCAGTACTTC. The chain combines TRBV11-2 with TRBJ2-5, with 12 nucleotides matching TRBD2. Germline CDR1 is SGHAT and CDR2 is FQNNGV. The trim removed 4 bases at V and 6 bases at J, leaving 9 bases unmatched. The CDR3 has 16 amino acids.

The J gene is TRBJ1-5, the V gene TRBV30, with unresolved D. This CDR3 is 13 amino acids long. CDR1 GTSNPN and CDR2 SVGIG come from the germline V gene (reference sequence). V dropped 1 base and J dropped 5 bases, with 9 bases sitting between them. CDR3 sequence (DNA): TGTGCCTGGAGTGACGAAGGTGATCAGCCCCAGCATTTT. Its protein product is CAWSDEGDQPQHF.

There are a few counts of this clone. In nucleotides, the CDR3 is TGTGCCAGCAGTTTATCGTGGGACAGTAACGAGCAGTACTTC. This encodes CASSLSWDSNEQYF. J is TRBJ2-7 and V is TRBV27, with 7 bases matching TRBD1. The CDR3 spans 14 residues. The germline gives CDR1 MNHEY, CDR2 SMNVEV (reference sequence). J lost 5 bases, V lost 0 bases, and 4 bases had no gene match.

V is TRBV5-6 and J is TRBJ1-1; D unresolved. The germline CDR1 and CDR2 sequences are SGHDT and YYEEEE. Trimming left V 2 bases short and J 3 bases short, with 17 bases between. The CDR3 is 16 residues long. The CDR3 coding sequence is TGTGCCAGCAGCTTCTTAGGCAGACCGGAGGACACTGAAGCTTTCTTT. Residues: CASSFLGRPEDTEAFF.

The J gene is TRBJ1-5, the V gene TRBV9; the D gene is possibly TRBD1 (6 bases). Between the trimmed V and J ends, which lost 0 bases and 6 bases, there was a span of 13 bases. CDR1 and CDR2 (germline): SGDLS, YYNGEE. The CDR3 totals 15 residues. This CDR3 reads CASSVGYRASQPQHF. CDR3 in DNA: TGTGCCAGCAGCGTAGGGTACAGGGCAAGTCAGCCCCAGCATTTT.

The chain uses TRBV28 and TRBJ2-5; 7 nucleotides line up with TRBD2. Per the germline V gene, CDR1 is MDHEN and CDR2 is SYDVKM. Trimming at V came to 5 bases and at J to 4 bases, leaving 16 bases not matched to a gene. The CDR3 runs to 17 residues. The DNA of the CDR3 is TGTGCCAGCAGTGGGGTCGGGCTAGCGGTCTCAGGAGAGACCCAGTACTTC. This gives the protein CASSGVGLAVSGETQYF.

The chain employs TRBV28 and TRBJ2-1; 8 nucleotides match TRBD2. The CDR3 has 16 amino acids. With 5 bases clipped from V and 6 bases from J, the junction kept 12 bases outside the gene matches. Germline CDR1 MDHEN, CDR2 SYDVKM. CDR3 protein: CASSTVAAGAGNEQFF. Here the CDR3 DNA reads TGTGCCAGCAGTACCGTGGCAGCGGGAGCTGGCAATGAGCAGTTCTTC.

V is TRBV15 and J is TRBJ1-2; 10 positions agree with TRBD1. CDR1 LNHNV and CDR2 YYDKDF come from the germline V gene (reference sequence). The CDR3 covers 14 residues. V gave up 4 bases and J gave up 7 bases; unmatched junction bases: 6. The CDR3, as DNA: TGTGCCACCAGCACAGGGACAGGGGTCCGTGGCTACACCTTC. Protein product: CATSTGTGVRGYTF.

The rearrangement links TRBV5-1 to TRBJ2-1, with D tentatively TRBD1 (5 bases). From germline, CDR1 is SGHRS and CDR2 YFSETQ. The V and J ends lost 0 bases and 10 bases respectively, with 17 bases between them. The CDR3 is 15 residues long. The CDR3 sequence: CASSLGLGWQGEQFF. In nucleotides, the CDR3 is TGCGCCAGCAGCTTGGGCCTAGGTTGGCAGGGAGAGCAGTTCTTC.

This clone was recorded once. The rearrangement links TRBV6-5 to TRBJ2-2; 7 nucleotides agree with TRBD1. There are 15 residues in the CDR3. Germline assignment: CDR1 MNHEY and CDR2 SVGAGI. Losses at the gene ends were 4 bases for V and 5 bases for J; bases not matched to a gene: 7. In DNA, the CDR3 is TGTGCCAGCAGTTGGACCGGGACAGTGACCGGGGAGCTGTTTTTT. Its translation: CASSWTGTVTGELFF.

The chain uses TRBV9 and TRBJ2-1, with 8 bases identical to TRBD2. The germline V gene has CDR1 SGDLS and CDR2 YYNGEE. This CDR3 spans 16 amino acids. With 0 bases clipped from V and 4 bases from J, the junction kept 6 bases outside the gene matches. In DNA form, the CDR3 reads TGTGCCAGCAGCGTAGTGCTTGCGGGGGGTTACAATGAGCAGTTCTTC. Translation: CASSVVLAGGYNEQFF.

The chain carries TRBV7-9 and TRBJ2-2; tentatively, D is TRBD1 (5 bases). Germline CDR1 reads SEHNR; CDR2 reads FQNEAQ (reference sequence). Trimming removed 3 bases at V and 5 bases at J, with 7 bases between. The CDR3 extends over 13 amino acids. The CDR3 coding sequence is TGTGCCAGCAGCTTCCAGGGTACCGGGGAGCTGTTTTTT. This codes for CASSFQGTGELFF. Filled out from reference TRBV7-9 and TRBJ2-2, the complete variable domain reads DTGVSQNPRHKITKRGQNVTFRCDPISEHNRLYWYRQTLGQGPEFLTYFQNEAQLEKSRLLSDRFSAERPKGSFSTLEIQRTEQGDSAMYLCASSFQGTGELFFGEGSRLTVL.

The chain carries TRBV5-6 and TRBJ2-3, with D tentatively TRBD1 or TRBD2 (6 bases each). CDR3 size: 15 residues. Trimming removed 1 base at V and 5 bases at J, with 14 bases between. Germline assignment: CDR1 SGHDT and CDR2 YYEEEE. The CDR3 is CASSLWRGMVDTQYF. CDR3 nucleotide sequence: TGTGCCAGCAGCTTGTGGAGGGGGATGGTAGATACGCAGTATTTT. The full variable domain, its missing parts supplied by reference TRBV5-6 and TRBJ2-3, is DAGVTQSPTHLIKTRGQQVTLRCSPKSGHDTVSWYQQALGQGPQFIFQYYEEEERQRGNFPDRFSGHQFPNYSSELNVNALLLGDSALYLCASSLWRGMVDTQYFGPGTRLTVL.

The chain recombines TRBV20-1 with TRBJ2-3; 7 bases line up with TRBD1. The CDR3 is 11 amino acids. Germline CDR1 reads DFQATT; CDR2 reads SNEGSKA (reference sequence). The V and J ends lost 8 bases and 6 bases, in that order; junction bases with no gene match: 5. The DNA of the CDR3 is TGCAGTTCTCCACAGGGGGATACGCAGTATTTT. Protein product: CSSPQGDTQYF.

The sample holds a few counts of this clone. The V call is TRBV6-6, the J call TRBJ1-1, with a possible D match to TRBD1 (6 bases). This CDR3 comprises 13 residues. V lost 7 bases to trimming and J lost 9 bases, with 18 bases between them. Per germline, CDR1 MNHNY and CDR2 SVGAGI (reference sequence). The CDR3 coding sequence is TGTGCCAGCACCTACCCAGGGGAAGGGAAAGCTTTCTTT. Its protein is CASTYPGEGKAFF.

V usage is TRBV10-3 and J usage is TRBJ1-2; D might be TRBD1 (6 bases). Per the germline V gene, CDR1 is ENHRY and CDR2 is SYGVKD. Between the trimmed V and J ends, which lost 3 bases and 4 bases, there was a span of 6 bases. This CDR3 contains 12 residues. The CDR3 DNA follows: TGTGCCATCAGTGAAGGGGGCTATGGCTACACCTTC. This encodes CAISEGGYGYTF.

In its sample, this clone was seen a few times. This chain joins TRBV6-5 and TRBJ1-1; D is possibly TRBD1 (5 bases). The CDR3 runs 16 residues. Trimming removed 0 bases at V and 0 bases at J, with 11 bases between. The germline gives CDR1 MNHEY, CDR2 SVGAGI. The CDR3 DNA reads TGTGCCAGCAGTTACTCGAGGGGAACCCTGAACACTGAAGCTTTCTTT. This sequence encodes CASSYSRGTLNTEAFF.

The rearrangement links TRBV23-1 to TRBJ1-5; TRBD1 matches 7 bases. TRBV23-1 is an open reading frame, and its role is uncertain. Unmatched junction bases numbered 9, after V lost 6 bases and J lost 1 base. The CDR3 spans 16 residues. CDR3 in DNA: TGCGCCAGCAGCTCAACAGGGGTGCGGAGCAATCAGCCCCAGCATTTT. Protein product: CASSSTGVRSNQPQHF.

The chain employs TRBV19 and TRBJ1-2; D gene ambiguous. This CDR3 has 11 residues. The germline CDR1 and CDR2 sequences are LNHDA and SQIVND (reference sequence). Trimming shortened V by 5 bases and J by 4 bases, and 5 bases separated the two germline ends. In nucleotides, the CDR3 is TGTGCCAGTAGTCTCACCTATGGCTACACCTTC. Its translation is CASSLTYGYTF.

In this sample, this clone turned up a few times. This sequence joins TRBV29-1 and TRBJ2-1; D perhaps matches TRBD1 (6 bases). The CDR3 runs to 13 residues. Germline CDR1 is SQVTM and CDR2 is ANQGSEA. V lost 0 bases and J lost 7, with 10 bases in between. CDR3 nucleotide sequence: TGCAGCGTTGAAGAACAACAGGGTAATGAGCAGTTCTTC. Residues: CSVEEQQGNEQFF.